These T cell receptor beta chains were read from a single sample in a study of beta chain features in type 1 diabetes. The assay was immunoSEQ multiplex PCR, and TCRdb's table has in-frame clones only and misses some. The sample has around 50,000 clones; roughly 45% are singletons. The material sequenced was stem cell memory CD4+ T cells from blood. The origin of the receptors is a man aged 25-45 years with type 1 diabetes. Each CDR3 is given with its conserved first and last residue. The D gene is left open where the match is weak. Where a row states a size, it is once, few, many or the class of an expanded clone; other rows omit it.

V,size,J,D,CDR3,DNA
TRBV6-5,NA,TRBJ2-5,NA,CASSRLGQETQYF,TGTGCCAGCAGTAGACTTGGTCAAGAGACCCAGTACTTC
TRBV6-5,NA,TRBJ2-6,NA,CASSYGHSGANVLTF,TGTGCCAGCAGTTACGGACACTCTGGGGCCAACGTCCTGACTTTC
TRBV6-5,NA,TRBJ1-3,TRBD1,CASSLDRVSGNTIYF,TGTGCCAGCAGTCTGGACAGGGTCTCTGGAAACACCATATATTTT
TRBV28,few,TRBJ2-1,TRBD2,CASTGRHNEQFF,TGTGCCAGCACCGGGAGGCACAATGAGCAGTTCTTC
TRBV20-1,NA,TRBJ1-2,NA,CSAVTNYGYTF,TGCAGTGCCGTTACTAACTATGGCTACACCTTC
TRBV7-2,NA,TRBJ2-7,TRBD2,CASSLTAGAIYEQYF,TGTGCCAGCAGCTTGACGGCGGGAGCGATCTACGAGCAGTACTTC
TRBV2,NA,TRBJ1-2,TRBD1,CASSGQGYGYTF,TGTGCCAGCAGTGGACAGGGGTATGGCTACACCTTC
TRBV7-9,few,TRBJ2-7,TRBD2,CASSLTSGRPYEQYF,TGTGCCAGCAGCTTAACTAGCGGGAGGCCCTACGAGCAGTACTTC
TRBV7-3,NA,TRBJ2-1,TRBD1,CASSLVGTGSYNEQFF,TGTGCCAGCAGCTTAGTTGGGACAGGGTCCTACAATGAGCAGTTCTTC
TRBV6-6,NA,TRBJ2-7,NA,CASNTEGAPTYEQYF,TGTGCCAGCAATACAGAAGGGGCGCCTACCTACGAGCAGTACTTC
TRBV19,NA,TRBJ2-1,TRBD1,CASSTVQGVLNEQFF,TGTGCCAGTAGTACCGTCCAGGGGGTACTAAATGAGCAGTTCTTC
TRBV28,few,TRBJ2-1,NA,CASSFYSLNEQFF,TGTGCCAGCAGTTTCTACTCCCTCAATGAGCAGTTCTTC
TRBV7-3,NA,TRBJ2-1,NA,CASSLQGIKDNEQFF,TGTGCCAGCAGCTTGCAGGGAATTAAGGACAATGAGCAGTTCTTC
TRBV30,NA,TRBJ2-5,NA,CAWSFSGGETQYF,TGTGCCTGGAGTTTTAGCGGTGGGGAGACCCAGTACTTC
TRBV2,few,TRBJ2-3,NA,CASSEAGREQTDTQYF,TGTGCCAGCAGTGAAGCGGGCAGGGAACAGACAGATACGCAGTATTTT
TRBV19,NA,TRBJ2-7,TRBD2,CASSAGTSGAAWAYEQYF,TGTGCCAGTAGCGCCGGGACTAGCGGGGCTGCCTGGGCCTACGAGCAGTACTTC
TRBV10-3,NA,TRBJ2-1,NA,CAISRDSSYNEQFF,TGTGCCATCAGCAGGGATAGCTCCTACAATGAGCAGTTCTTC
TRBV28,few,TRBJ2-5,TRBD2,CASKLAGGRETQYF,TGTGCCAGCAAACTAGCGGGAGGCAGGGAGACCCAGTACTTC
TRBV10-3,NA,TRBJ2-4,TRBD1,CAISPGQGAKNIQYF,TGTGCCATCAGTCCCGGACAGGGCGCCAAAAACATTCAGTACTTC
TRBV10-3,few,TRBJ2-1,TRBD1,CAISGQGAYNEQFF,TGTGCCATCAGTGGACAGGGGGCCTACAATGAGCAGTTCTTC
TRBV4-1,NA,TRBJ2-3,TRBD2,CASSQEQRESPHPDTQYF,TGCGCCAGCAGCCAAGAACAGCGGGAGTCTCCTCATCCAGATACGCAGTATTTT
TRBV6-1,NA,TRBJ2-2,TRBD2,CASSVGLAGVVELFF,TGTGCCAGCAGTGTGGGACTAGCGGGAGTAGTGGAGCTGTTTTTT
TRBV2,once,TRBJ1-1,TRBD1,CASRIQGAVAFF,TGTGCCAGCAGGATTCAGGGGGCGGTGGCTTTCTTT
TRBV6-5,NA,TRBJ2-1,TRBD2,CASCGREGYSPQFF,TGTGCCAGCTGCGGGAGGGAAGGGTATTCCCCTCAGTTCTTC
TRBV11-2,few,TRBJ1-1,NA,CASTSQGLGTEAFF,TGTGCCAGCACCTCACAGGGCCTGGGCACTGAAGCTTTCTTT
TRBV6-5,NA,TRBJ1-2,NA,CASSRARGYGYTF,TGTGCCAGCAGCCGCGCCAGGGGCTATGGCTACACCTTC
TRBV5-1,NA,TRBJ1-3,NA,CASSLSTGDSGNTIYF,TGCGCCAGCAGCTTGTCGACAGGTGACTCTGGAAACACCATATATTTT
TRBV5-1,few,TRBJ2-3,NA,CASSQSTDTQYF,TGCGCCAGCAGCCAGAGCACAGATACGCAGTATTTT
TRBV7-2,NA,TRBJ1-2,NA,CASSLVGSGEGYTF,TGTGCCAGCAGCTTAGTCGGATCCGGGGAGGGCTACACCTTC